This passage covers 25 T cell receptor beta chains from one sample sequenced in a study of vaccination and CD4 T cells after COVID-19. Treatment meaning: roughly ten-day PBMC culture with coronavirus spike peptide pools or control peptides (ViraFEST assay). Antigens for these TCRs are unknown. The Oncomine TCR Beta short-read assay sequenced DNA from cultured CD4+ T cells. Each CDR3 protein is one row after TCRdb ran MiXCR on the PCR reads. The sample lists around 15,000 distinct CDR3 sequences; about 70% were seen once. The specimen sequenced was CD4+ T cells from blood, cultured in vitro. The receptor source for this set is a human donor who had recovered from COVID-19.

V gene TRBV28 combines with J gene TRBJ1-2; the match to TRBD1 covers 9 bases. There are 13 residues in the CDR3. The ends lost 9 bases at V and 2 bases at J; junction bases unmatched: 4. In germline, CDR1 is MDHEN, CDR2 SYDVKM. The CDR3 nucleotides are TGTGCCAGTAAGACAGGGGGGAACTATGGCTACACCTTC. Protein: CASKTGGNYGYTF.

The chain couples TRBV27 to TRBJ1-5; the D gene is possibly TRBD1 (5 bases). Germline V gene data show CDR1 as MNHEY and CDR2 as SMNVEV (reference sequence). The CDR3 has 15 amino acids. Between the trimmed V and J ends, which lost 3 bases and 3 bases, there was a span of 12 bases. This CDR3 is CASSFGGGFNQPQHF. CDR3 DNA sequence: TGTGCCAGCAGTTTCGGCGGGGGATTCAATCAGCCCCAGCATTTT.

Notes on this clonotype: At one end, the junction sequence differs from germline, possibly due to a read error. The V call is TRBV20-1, the J call TRBJ2-1; D is undetermined. CDR1 and CDR2 (germline): DFQATT, SNEGSKA (reference sequence). The CDR3 extends over 12 amino acids. DNA of the CDR3: TGCGGTGCTAGTCTGCTGTACAATGAGCAGTTCTTC. Residues: CGASLLYNEQFF.

The chain links TRBV6-1 to TRBJ1-1, with TRBD1 as a possible D gene (5 bases). The CDR3 is 15 amino acids. V lost 8 bases and J 1 base, leaving 17 bases between the germline ends. Germline V lookup: CDR1 MNHNS, CDR2 SASEGT. CDR3 sequence: CASGADRNSNTEAFF. The CDR3, as DNA: TGTGCCAGCGGGGCAGACCGAAATTCGAACACTGAAGCTTTCTTT.

V is TRBV28 and J is TRBJ2-5; 7 positions match TRBD2. With V trimmed by 3 bases and J by 4 bases, 11 bases remained unmatched. CDR3 length equals 16 residues. Germline V gene sequence: CDR1 MDHEN, CDR2 SYDVKM. The CDR3 DNA reads as TGTGCCAGCAGTTTCCCCTGGGGCGGGAGTGGAGAGACCCAGTACTTC. Translated: CASSFPWGGSGETQYF.

The V gene is TRBV7-2, the J gene TRBJ2-7, with 10 positions matching TRBD2. V was clipped by 0 bases and J by 4 bases; unmatched bases: 6. From germline, CDR1 is SGHTA and CDR2 FQGNSA. The CDR3 consists of 16 residues. CDR3 region: CASSLASSGRTYEQYF. In DNA form, the CDR3 reads TGTGCCAGCAGCTTAGCGTCTAGCGGGAGAACGTACGAGCAGTACTTC.

The chain employs TRBV20-1 and TRBJ1-2; D might be TRBD1 (5 bases). Trimming removed 8 bases from V and 2 bases from J, with 9 bases in between. This CDR3 has 11 amino acids. The V gene's germline CDR1 is DFQATT and CDR2 SNEGSKA (reference sequence). CDR3 nucleotides: TGCAGTAACCGGGACAACTATGGCTACACCTTC. This codes for CSNRDNYGYTF.

The CDR3 DNA sequence: TGCAGTGCTGTCAGACAGGGGGCGGATGCTTTCTTT. It is translated as CSAVRQGADAFF. The chain combines TRBV20-1 with TRBJ1-1; TRBD1 aligns across 10 bases. The CDR3 covers 12 residues. The V segment lost 5 bases and the J segment 11 bases; nucleotides outside the gene matches: 8. Per germline, CDR1 DFQATT and CDR2 SNEGSKA (reference sequence).

The V call is TRBV20-1, the J call TRBJ1-4; 7 nucleotides match TRBD1. After removal of 2 bases from V and 3 bases from J, the junction contained 0 bases not matched to a gene. Per germline, CDR1 DFQATT and CDR2 SNEGSKA (reference sequence). The length of the CDR3 is 13 residues. The CDR3 reads CSARQGANEKLFF. CDR3 DNA: TGCAGTGCTAGACAGGGGGCTAATGAAAAACTGTTTTTT.

The chain joins TRBV7-2 to TRBJ2-7, with 8 positions matching TRBD1. Germline values: CDR1 SGHTA, CDR2 FQGNSA. This CDR3 has 16 residues. The junction had 8 bases not matched to a gene; V was cut back by 1 base and J by 3 bases. The CDR3 DNA follows: TGTGCCAGCAGCTTAGTAGGGGGAACAGGGGGCTACGAGCAGTACTTC. Amino acids: CASSLVGGTGGYEQYF.

Here the CDR3 reads CSASPERLAFF. The CDR3 DNA is TGCAGTGCTAGCCCCGAGCGTCTGGCTTTCTTT. V is TRBV20-1 and J is TRBJ1-1, with no clear D. Trimming took 3 bases from V and 11 from J, leaving 13 bases between them. The CDR3 consists of 11 residues. The germline CDR1 and CDR2 sequences are DFQATT and SNEGSKA (reference sequence).

The chain has TRBV19 and TRBJ1-1; D is perhaps TRBD1 (5 bases). There are 12 residues in the CDR3. The germline CDR1 and CDR2 sequences are LNHDA and SQIVND (reference sequence). The V gene lost 5 bases and the J gene lost 3 bases, with 7 bases spanning the gap. The CDR3 DNA reads TGTGCCAGTAGTGTAGGGGACACTGAAGCTTTCTTT. Its translation: CASSVGDTEAFF.

The chain employs TRBV2 and TRBJ1-1, with TRBD1 as a possible D gene (6 bases). V lost 6 bases to trimming and J lost 5 bases, with 13 bases between them. This CDR3 region has 13 residues. Germline V gene lookup returns CDR1 SNHLY and CDR2 FYNNEI. This CDR3 reads CASSSWTDTEAFF. The CDR3 DNA is TGTGCCAGCAGCTCCTGGACAGATACTGAAGCTTTCTTT.

The chain employs TRBV27 and TRBJ2-3; D unclear. This CDR3 is built from 13 residues. Trimming removed 5 bases from V and 6 bases from J, with 12 bases in between. Per germline, CDR1 MNHEY and CDR2 SMNVEV (reference sequence). CDR3: CASSLPLGDTQYF. In DNA form, the CDR3 reads TGTGCCAGCAGTCTTCCCCTGGGGGATACGCAGTATTTT.

This clonotype turned up a few times. The chain couples TRBV20-1 to TRBJ1-2; 9 bases match TRBD1. V gave up 3 bases and J gave up 8 bases; unmatched junction bases: 16. The CDR3 spans 16 residues. Germline V gene lookup returns CDR1 DFQATT and CDR2 SNEGSKA (reference sequence). CDR3 DNA sequence: TGCAGTGCTAGGGTCCGGGAAACAGGGGGCGCGCGGGGCTACACCTTC. It translates to CSARVRETGGARGYTF.

J is TRBJ1-6 and V is TRBV7-7; no firm D call. Germline values: CDR1 SSHAT, CDR2 FNYEAQ (reference sequence). V lost 5 bases and J lost 7, with 12 bases in between. The CDR3 runs 14 residues. CDR3 sequence reads: CASSLQPTNSPLHF. The CDR3, as DNA: TGTGCCAGCAGCCTACAGCCTACGAATTCACCCCTCCACTTT.

The V gene is TRBV19, the J gene TRBJ2-5, with D perhaps being TRBD1 or TRBD2 (5 bases each). V lost 3 bases and J lost 5, with 25 bases in between. The CDR3 contains 18 residues. Germline V CDR1 and CDR2: LNHDA, SQIVND (reference sequence). The CDR3 loop is CASSITTPGIGVRETQYF. CDR3 bases: TGTGCCAGTAGTATCACTACCCCCGGGATAGGGGTAAGGGAGACCCAGTACTTC.

The V call is TRBV6-1, the J call TRBJ1-1; D is unclear. Trimming shortened V by 6 bases and J by 1 base, and 6 bases separated the two germline ends. Germline assignment: CDR1 MNHNS and CDR2 SASEGT. This CDR3 comprises 12 residues. The CDR3 spells CASRDWNTEAFF. As DNA, the CDR3 is TGTGCCAGCAGGGACTGGAACACTGAAGCTTTCTTT.

A few counts support this clonotype. The chain recombines TRBV7-2 with TRBJ1-5; D ambiguous. Trimming took off 1 base at V and 6 bases at J, with 7 bases between the two ends. CDR1 and CDR2 from the germline V gene are SGHTA and FQGNSA. CDR3 length: 13 residues. The CDR3 DNA is TGTGCCAGCAGCTTAGTCGGCGGTCAGCCCCAGCATTTT. It yields the protein CASSLVGGQPQHF.

The chain carries TRBV19 and TRBJ1-1, with unresolved D. Per germline, CDR1 LNHDA and CDR2 SQIVND (reference sequence). The CDR3 totals 11 residues. V lost 3 bases to trimming and J lost 7 bases, with 6 bases between them. The CDR3 sequence is CASSIRFEAFF. The CDR3 region has the DNA TGTGCCAGTAGTATCCGTTTTGAAGCTTTCTTT. The variable domain in full, with the rest retrieved from reference TRBV19 and TRBJ1-1, is DGGITQSPKYLFRKEGQNVTLSCEQNLNHDAMYWYRQDPGQGLRLIYYSQIVNDFQKGDIAEGYSVSREKKESFPLTVTSAQKNPTAFYLCASSIRFEAFFGQGTRLTVV.

This clonotype was found a few times. The V call is TRBV20-1, the J call TRBJ1-1; 7 bases are a match to TRBD1. With 2 bases clipped from V and 0 bases from J, the junction kept 9 bases outside the gene matches. The CDR3 runs to 16 residues. Per germline, CDR1 DFQATT and CDR2 SNEGSKA (reference sequence). DNA of the CDR3: TGCAGTGCTAGACTGGGACAGACCCCATTGAACACTGAAGCTTTCTTT. Encoded protein: CSARLGQTPLNTEAFF.

V and J are TRBV6-1 and TRBJ1-5, with D possibly being TRBD1 (6 bases). CDR1 and CDR2 from the germline V gene are MNHNS and SASEGT. V was pared by 11 bases and J by 1 base, with 12 bases between. The CDR3 length is 13 residues. CDR3 sequence reads: CASNRESNQPQHF. The CDR3, as DNA: TGTGCCTCTAACAGGGAGAGCAATCAGCCCCAGCATTTT.

For the CDR3, the DNA is TGTGCCAGCAGGACCGGGACAGGGGAACAGCCCCAGCATTTT. This encodes CASRTGTGEQPQHF. The V and J genes are TRBV2 and TRBJ1-5, with 10 bases lining up with TRBD1. CDR3 size: 14 residues. With 6 bases clipped from V and 7 bases from J, the junction kept 6 bases outside the gene matches. CDR1 SNHLY and CDR2 FYNNEI come from the germline V gene.

The chain joins TRBV7-9 to TRBJ2-7; D gene unclear. Trimming removed 4 bases at V and 1 base at J, with 8 bases between. Germline assignment: CDR1 SEHNR and CDR2 FQNEAQ (reference sequence). This CDR3 is built from 13 residues. CDR3 nucleotides: TGTGCCAGCAGCTCATTGGGGTCCTACGAGCAGTACTTC. Translated: CASSSLGSYEQYF. The whole variable domain, remainder taken from reference TRBV7-9 and TRBJ2-7, is DTGVSQNPRHKITKRGQNVTFRCDPISEHNRLYWYRQTLGQGPEFLTYFQNEAQLEKSRLLSDRFSAERPKGSFSTLEIQRTEQGDSAMYLCASSSLGSYEQYFGPGTRLTVT.

The count of this clonotype is one. The chain uses TRBV27 and TRBJ2-3; 12 bases agree with TRBD2. Germline V lookup: CDR1 MNHEY, CDR2 SMNVEV (reference sequence). This CDR3 comprises 17 residues. V shed 2 bases, J shed 3 bases, and the junction held 6 bases outside the gene matches. The CDR3 DNA is TGTGCCAGCAGTTTACCCAAGACTAGCGGGAGAACAGATACGCAGTATTTT. This sequence encodes CASSLPKTSGRTDTQYF.